The T cell receptor (beta chain) described here comes from a study of shared clonotypes between healthy human individuals. At the level of the study: The plates for each donor numbered three CD4 naive, three CD4 memory, two CD8 naive and one CD8 memory.

The naive CD8 subset, CD45RO-negative cells positively selected for CCR7, excluded terminally differentiated effector memory CD45RA+ cells. Data came from immunoSEQ multiplex PCR; TCRdb stores just in-frame clones and leaves some out. Of some 2,100,000 clones in the sample, about 93% are singletons; the top ten hold 1.5% to 2%. Study-level results: As a rule, naive subsets had a larger estimated richness than memory subsets.

The germline gives CDR1 WNHNN, CDR2 SYGVQD (reference sequence). The CDR3 consists of 14 residues. The V and J ends lost 3 bases and 3 bases respectively, with 12 bases between them. Worth noting for this clone: Antigen specificity is unknown.

The source of this sequence is a young man in good health. Some clones in this sample may be carry-over from other donors' samples. Sequenced sample: naive CD8+ T cells from PBMCs. The rearrangement joins TRBV10-1 to TRBJ2-7; no firm D call. CDR3 nucleotides: TGCGCCAGCAGTGAATCCAGTCTCAACTACGAGCAGTACTTC. This codes for CASSESSLNYEQYF.